The 5 T cell receptor beta chains given below trace back to one sample, sequenced in a study of OX40 agonist ivuxolimab in advanced cancers. Some clones are missing from TCRdb's copy, which holds only in-frame ones; the method was immunoSEQ multiplex PCR. The sample shows 65,000 to 80,000 clones, roughly 84% of them seen only once. The sequenced sample was CD4+ or CD8+ T cells sorted from blood, obtained in a trial of the OX40 agonist ivuxolimab. The receptors originated from an adult with an advanced solid tumor such as melanoma, head and neck, liver or kidney cancer.

This chain joins TRBV4-1 and TRBJ2-3, with no clear D. Germline-derived CDR1 and CDR2 are MGHRA and YSYEKL. Between the trimmed V and J ends, which lost 0 bases and 6 bases, there was a span of 16 bases. There are 16 residues in the CDR3. CDR3 sequence (DNA): TGCGCCAGCAGCCAAGACGGCTACTTAGATTCGGATACGCAGTATTTT. Protein sequence: CASSQDGYLDSDTQYF.

This chain links TRBV7-2 with TRBJ1-1; the D is unclear. CDR1 SGHTA and CDR2 FQGNSA come from the germline V gene. V was clipped by 0 bases and J by 0 bases, with 8 bases between them. CDR3 length: 15 amino acids. CDR3 protein: CASSLARVVNTEAFF. DNA of the CDR3: TGTGCCAGCAGCTTAGCGAGGGTGGTGAACACTGAAGCTTTCTTT.

This chain joins TRBV7-2 and TRBJ1-2; a weak D match, TRBD1 (6 bases). Germline assignment: CDR1 SGHTA and CDR2 FQGNSA. The V end was cut by 2 bases, the J end by 2 bases, with 12 bases between. CDR3 size: 15 residues. CDR3 protein: CASSLTTGQNYGYTF. The CDR3 DNA reads TGTGCCAGCAGCTTAACCACGGGACAAAACTATGGCTACACCTTC.

This clone was seen a handful of times. This rearrangement joins TRBV10-1 to TRBJ1-1; a weak D match, TRBD1 (5 bases). CDR3 length: 14 amino acids. The V end lost 4 bases, the J end lost 2 bases, and 11 bases lay between the germline ends. The germline V gene encodes CDR1 WNHNN and CDR2 SYGVQD (reference sequence). CDR3 DNA: TGCGCCAGCAGTGCAACCGGGGCCAACACTGAAGCTTTCTTT. Translating gives CASSATGANTEAFF.

V is TRBV6-6 and J is TRBJ2-1, with no clear D. The CDR3 spans 13 residues. V lost 6 bases to trimming and J lost 4 bases, with 10 bases between them. Germline V gives CDR1 MNHNY, CDR2 SVGAGI (reference sequence). Here the CDR3 DNA reads TGTGCCAGCAGGGTTGGGATGTACAATGAGCAGTTCTTC. It yields the protein CASRVGMYNEQFF.